This TCR beta chain was sequenced during a study of CD8 T cells in Susac syndrome. The authors negatively isolated CD8+ and CD4+ T cells and FACS-enriched TEMRA cells. With random hexamers, reverse transcription was performed on about 0.5 to 1 ug of RNA. The TCR beta CDR3 was amplified by immunoSEQ multiplex PCR across 54 Vbeta, 13 Jbeta. TCRdb re-called the immunoSEQ multiplex PCR reads with MiXCR, one entry per CDR3 protein. This sample has roughly 190,000 distinct CDR3 sequences, with roughly 92% found just once. The V end lost 0 bases, the J end lost 1 base, and 8 bases lay between the germline ends. Germline CDR1 is KGHDR and CDR2 is SFDVKD. This CDR3 is built from 16 residues.

The clonotype comes from a human donor in good health. The sample was CD4+ T cells from PBMCs. This rearrangement joins TRBV24-1 to TRBJ2-2, with D unclear. The CDR3 DNA is TGTGCCACCAGTGATTTGCGAAGGGAGAACACCGGGGAGCTGTTTTTT. It yields the protein CATSDLRRENTGELFF.